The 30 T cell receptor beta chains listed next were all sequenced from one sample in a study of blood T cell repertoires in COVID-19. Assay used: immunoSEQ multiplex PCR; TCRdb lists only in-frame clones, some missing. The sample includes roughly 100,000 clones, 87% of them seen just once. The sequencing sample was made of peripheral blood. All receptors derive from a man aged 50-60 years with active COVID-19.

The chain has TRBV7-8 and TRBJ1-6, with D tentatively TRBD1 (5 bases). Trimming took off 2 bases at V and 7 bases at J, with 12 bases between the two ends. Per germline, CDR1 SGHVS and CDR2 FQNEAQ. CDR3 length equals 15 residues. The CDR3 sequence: CASSLTWQGNSPLHF. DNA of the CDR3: TGTGCCAGCAGCTTAACTTGGCAGGGCAATTCACCCCTCCACTTT.

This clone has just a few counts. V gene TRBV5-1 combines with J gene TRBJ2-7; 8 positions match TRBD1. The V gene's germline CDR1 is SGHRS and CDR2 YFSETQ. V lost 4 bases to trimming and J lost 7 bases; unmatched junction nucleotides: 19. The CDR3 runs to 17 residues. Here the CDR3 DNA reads TGCGCCAGCAGCCGAGTCCGACAGGGGCTAAGAAATTGGGAGCAGTACTTC. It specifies CASSRVRQGLRNWEQYF.

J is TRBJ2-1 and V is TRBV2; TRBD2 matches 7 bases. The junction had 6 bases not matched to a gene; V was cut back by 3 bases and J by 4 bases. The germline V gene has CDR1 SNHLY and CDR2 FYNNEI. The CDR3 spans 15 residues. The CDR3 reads CASSDAQRGYNEQFF. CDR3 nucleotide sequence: TGTGCCAGCAGTGACGCCCAGCGGGGTTACAATGAGCAGTTCTTC.

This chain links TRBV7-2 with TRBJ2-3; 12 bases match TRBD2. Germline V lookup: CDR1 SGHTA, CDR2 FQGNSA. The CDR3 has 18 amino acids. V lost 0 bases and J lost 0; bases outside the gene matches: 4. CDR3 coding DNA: TGTGCCAGCAGCTTAGCCCTAGCGGGGGGGGCGAGCACAGATACGCAGTATTTT. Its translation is CASSLALAGGASTDTQYF.

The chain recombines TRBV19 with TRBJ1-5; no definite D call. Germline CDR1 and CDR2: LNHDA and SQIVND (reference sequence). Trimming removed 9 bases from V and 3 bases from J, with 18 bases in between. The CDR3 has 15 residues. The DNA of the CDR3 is TGTGCCAGCAAAGATACAGCATACCTCAATCAGCCCCAGCATTTT. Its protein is CASKDTAYLNQPQHF.

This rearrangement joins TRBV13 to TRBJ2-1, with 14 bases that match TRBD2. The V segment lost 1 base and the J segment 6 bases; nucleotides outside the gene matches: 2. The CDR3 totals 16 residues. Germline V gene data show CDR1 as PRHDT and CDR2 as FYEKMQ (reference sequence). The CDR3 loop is CASSLEGLAGVNEQFF. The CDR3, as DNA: TGTGCCAGCAGCTTAGAGGGACTAGCGGGGGTCAATGAGCAGTTCTTC.

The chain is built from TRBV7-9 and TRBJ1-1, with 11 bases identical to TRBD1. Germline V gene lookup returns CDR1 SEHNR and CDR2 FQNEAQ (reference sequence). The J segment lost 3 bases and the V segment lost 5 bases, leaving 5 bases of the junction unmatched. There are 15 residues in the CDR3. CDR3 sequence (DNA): TGTGCCAGCAGCGGCCGGGACAGGGGGGACACTGAAGCTTTCTTT. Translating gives CASSGRDRGDTEAFF.

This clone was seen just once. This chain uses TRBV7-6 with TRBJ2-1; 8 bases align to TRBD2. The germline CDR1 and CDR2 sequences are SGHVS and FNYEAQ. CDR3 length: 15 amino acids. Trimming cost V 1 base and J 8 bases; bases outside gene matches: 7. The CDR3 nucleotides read TGTGCCAGCAGCTTAGGTCGGGGGGGCCCTCATGAGCAGTTCTTC. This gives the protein CASSLGRGGPHEQFF.

CDR3 in amino acids: CASSAGQGLRTQYF. DNA of the CDR3: TGTGCCAGTAGTGCGGGACAGGGCCTACGAACCCAGTACTTC. The V gene is TRBV19, the J gene TRBJ2-5; TRBD1 matches 9 bases. V dropped 5 bases and J dropped 8; count of bases not matched to a gene: 9. CDR3 size: 14 residues. Looked up from germline, CDR1 is LNHDA and CDR2 is SQIVND (reference sequence).

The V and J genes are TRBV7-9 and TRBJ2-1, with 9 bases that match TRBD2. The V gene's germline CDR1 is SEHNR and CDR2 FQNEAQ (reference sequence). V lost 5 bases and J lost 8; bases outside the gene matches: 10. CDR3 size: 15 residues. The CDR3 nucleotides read TGTGCCAGCAGCCCCCCGGCTAGCGGGGCGTATGAGCAGTTCTTC. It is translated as CASSPPASGAYEQFF.

CDR3 sequence: CASSEARLAGMETQYF. The DNA of the CDR3 is TGTGCCAGCAGCGAGGCCCGACTAGCGGGGATGGAGACCCAGTACTTC. V usage is TRBV9 and J usage is TRBJ2-5, with TRBD2 matching 11 bases. V shed 3 bases, J shed 5 bases, and the junction held 9 bases outside the gene matches. This CDR3 has 16 residues. Germline CDR1 SGDLS, CDR2 YYNGEE. Looking up the rest from reference TRBV9 and TRBJ2-5 gives the full variable domain: DSGVTQTPKHLITATGQRVTLRCSPRSGDLSVYWYQQSLDQGLQFLIQYYNGEERAKGNILERFSAQQFPDLHSELNLSSLELGDSALYFCASSEARLAGMETQYFGPGTRLLVL.

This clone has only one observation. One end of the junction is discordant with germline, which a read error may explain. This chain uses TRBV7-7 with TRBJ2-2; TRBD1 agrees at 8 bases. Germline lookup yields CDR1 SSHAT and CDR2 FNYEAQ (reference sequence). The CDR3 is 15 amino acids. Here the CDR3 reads CASSTGTGNTGELFF. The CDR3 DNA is TGTGCTAGCAGCACCGGGACAGGGAACACCGGGGAGCTGTTTTTT.

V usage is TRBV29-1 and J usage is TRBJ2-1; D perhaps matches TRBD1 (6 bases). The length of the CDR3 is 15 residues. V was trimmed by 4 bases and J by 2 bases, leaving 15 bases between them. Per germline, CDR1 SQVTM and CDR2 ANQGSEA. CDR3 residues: CSVGPRQVAYNEQFF. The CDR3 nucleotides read TGCAGCGTTGGACCACGACAGGTGGCCTACAATGAGCAGTTCTTC.

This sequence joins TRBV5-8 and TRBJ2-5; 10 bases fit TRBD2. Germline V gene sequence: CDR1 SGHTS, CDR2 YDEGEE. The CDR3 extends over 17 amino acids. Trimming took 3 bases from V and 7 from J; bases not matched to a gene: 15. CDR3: CASSWNPLISGGVTQYF. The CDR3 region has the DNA TGTGCCAGCAGCTGGAACCCCTTAATCAGCGGGGGGGTGACCCAGTACTTC.

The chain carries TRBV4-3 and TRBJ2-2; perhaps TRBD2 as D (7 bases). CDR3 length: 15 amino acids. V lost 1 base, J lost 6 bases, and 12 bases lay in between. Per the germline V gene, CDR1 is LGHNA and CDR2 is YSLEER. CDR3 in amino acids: CASSQAQGRAGELFF. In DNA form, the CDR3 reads TGCGCCAGCAGCCAAGCCCAGGGGAGGGCCGGGGAGCTGTTTTTT.

The CDR3 here is CASSEGSGAQPQHF. The DNA for the CDR3 is TGTGCCAGCAGTGAAGGGTCAGGGGCTCAGCCCCAGCATTTT. V usage is TRBV2 and J usage is TRBJ1-5; D might be TRBD1 (6 bases). CDR3 length: 14 amino acids. Looked up from germline, CDR1 is SNHLY and CDR2 is FYNNEI. V was shortened by 1 base and J by 6 bases, with 10 bases between the two germline ends.

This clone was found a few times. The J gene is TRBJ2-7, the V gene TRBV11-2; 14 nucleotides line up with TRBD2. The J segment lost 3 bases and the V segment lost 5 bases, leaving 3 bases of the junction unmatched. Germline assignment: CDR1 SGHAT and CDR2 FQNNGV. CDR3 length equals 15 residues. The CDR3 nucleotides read TGTGCCAGCAGCACGACTAGCGGGGGGGTCTACGAGCAGTACTTC. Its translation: CASSTTSGGVYEQYF.

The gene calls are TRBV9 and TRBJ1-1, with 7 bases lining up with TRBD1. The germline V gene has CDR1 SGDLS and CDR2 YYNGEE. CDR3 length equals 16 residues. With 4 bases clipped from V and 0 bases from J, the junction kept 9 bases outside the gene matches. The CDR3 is CASSPQGPTMNTEAFF. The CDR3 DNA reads TGTGCCAGCAGCCCACAGGGGCCTACTATGAACACTGAAGCTTTCTTT.

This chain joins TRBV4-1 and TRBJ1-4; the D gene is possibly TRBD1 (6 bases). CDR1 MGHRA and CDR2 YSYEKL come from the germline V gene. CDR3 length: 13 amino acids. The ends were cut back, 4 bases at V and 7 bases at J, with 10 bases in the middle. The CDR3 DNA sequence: TGCGCCAGCAGCCGGGGGGGCGGTGAAAAACTGTTTTTT. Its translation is CASSRGGGEKLFF.

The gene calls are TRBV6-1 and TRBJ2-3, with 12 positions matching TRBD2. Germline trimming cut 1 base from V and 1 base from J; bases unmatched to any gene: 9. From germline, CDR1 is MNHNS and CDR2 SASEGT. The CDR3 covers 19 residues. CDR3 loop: CASSEGGGLAGFRTDTQYF. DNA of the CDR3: TGTGCCAGCAGTGAAGGGGGAGGACTAGCGGGGTTCCGCACAGATACGCAGTATTTT.

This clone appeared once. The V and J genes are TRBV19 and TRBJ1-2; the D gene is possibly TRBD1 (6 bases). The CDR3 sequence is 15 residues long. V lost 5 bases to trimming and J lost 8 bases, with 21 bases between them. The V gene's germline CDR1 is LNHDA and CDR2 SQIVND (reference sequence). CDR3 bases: TGTGCCAGTAGTTCCGGGACACCTGTCTTGGGCGGCTACACCTTC. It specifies CASSSGTPVLGGYTF.

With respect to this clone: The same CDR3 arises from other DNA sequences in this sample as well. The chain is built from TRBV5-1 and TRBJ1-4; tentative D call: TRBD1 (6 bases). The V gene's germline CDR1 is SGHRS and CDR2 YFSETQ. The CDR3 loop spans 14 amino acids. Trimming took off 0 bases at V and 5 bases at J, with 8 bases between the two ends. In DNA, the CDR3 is TGCGCCAGCAGCTTGGGTCAGGGGAATGAAAAACTGTTTTTT. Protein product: CASSLGQGNEKLFF.

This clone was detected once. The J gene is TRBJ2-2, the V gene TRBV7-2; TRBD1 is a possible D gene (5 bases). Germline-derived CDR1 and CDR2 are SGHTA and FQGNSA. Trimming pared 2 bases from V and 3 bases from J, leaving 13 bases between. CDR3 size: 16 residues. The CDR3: CASSLRGTRYTGELFF. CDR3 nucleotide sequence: TGTGCCAGCAGCTTAAGGGGAACACGGTACACCGGGGAGCTGTTTTTT.

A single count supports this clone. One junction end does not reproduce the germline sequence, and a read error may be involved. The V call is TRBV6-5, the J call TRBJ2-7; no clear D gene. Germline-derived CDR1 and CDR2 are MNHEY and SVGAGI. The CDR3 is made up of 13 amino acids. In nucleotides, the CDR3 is TGTGCCAGCAGTTACCTCGGAGCCTACGAGCGGTACTTC. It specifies CASSYLGAYERYF.

In nucleotides, the CDR3 is TGTGCCAGTAGCGATTTGGGGGGACCATTAGACCCATACACCGGGGAGCTGTTTTTT. This encodes CASSDLGGPLDPYTGELFF. The rearrangement links TRBV19 to TRBJ2-2, with D maybe TRBD2 (6 bases). Germline V gene data show CDR1 as LNHDA and CDR2 as SQIVND (reference sequence). The CDR3 covers 19 residues. Trimming removed 6 bases at V and 3 bases at J, with 26 bases between.

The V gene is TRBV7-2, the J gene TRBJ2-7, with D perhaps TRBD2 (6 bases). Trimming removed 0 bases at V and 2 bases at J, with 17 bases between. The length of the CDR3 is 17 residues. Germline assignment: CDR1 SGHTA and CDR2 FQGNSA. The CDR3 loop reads CASSLAWRGSSPYEQYF. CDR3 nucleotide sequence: TGTGCCAGCAGCTTAGCGTGGCGGGGTTCTTCCCCCTACGAGCAGTACTTC. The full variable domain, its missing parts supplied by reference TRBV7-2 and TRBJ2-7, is GAGVSQSPSNKVTEKGKDVELRCDPISGHTALYWYRQSLGQGLEFLIYFQGNSAPDKSGLPSDRFSAERTGGSVSTLTIQRTQQEDSAVYLCASSLAWRGSSPYEQYFGPGTRLTVT.

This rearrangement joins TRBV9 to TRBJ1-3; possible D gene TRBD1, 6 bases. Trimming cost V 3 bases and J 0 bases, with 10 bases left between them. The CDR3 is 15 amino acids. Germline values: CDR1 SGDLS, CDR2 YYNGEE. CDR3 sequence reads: CASSDQGLSGNTIYF. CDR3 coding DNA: TGTGCCAGCAGCGACCAGGGGCTCTCTGGAAACACCATATATTTT.

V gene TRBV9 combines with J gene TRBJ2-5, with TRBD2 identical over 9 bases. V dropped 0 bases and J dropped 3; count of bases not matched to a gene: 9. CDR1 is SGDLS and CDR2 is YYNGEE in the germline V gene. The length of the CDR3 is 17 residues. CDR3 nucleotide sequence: TGTGCCAGCAGCGTAGCGGCGGGGGGGTATGGAGAAGAGACCCAGTACTTC. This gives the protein CASSVAAGGYGEETQYF.

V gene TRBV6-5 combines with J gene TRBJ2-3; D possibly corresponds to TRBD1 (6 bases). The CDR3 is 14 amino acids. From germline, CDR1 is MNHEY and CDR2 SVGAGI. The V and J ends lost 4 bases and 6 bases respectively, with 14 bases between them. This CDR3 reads CASSWTPQGDTQYF. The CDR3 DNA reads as TGTGCCAGCAGTTGGACGCCGCAGGGGGATACGCAGTATTTT.

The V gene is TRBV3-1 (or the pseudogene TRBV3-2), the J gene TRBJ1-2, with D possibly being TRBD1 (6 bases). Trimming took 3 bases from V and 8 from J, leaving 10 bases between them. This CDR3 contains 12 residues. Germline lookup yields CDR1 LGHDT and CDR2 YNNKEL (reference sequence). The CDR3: CASSQEQGGYTF. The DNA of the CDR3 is TGTGCCAGCAGCCAGGAACAGGGCGGCTACACCTTC.